One sample yielded the 10 T cell receptor beta chains listed below, sequenced in a study of blood T cell repertoires in COVID-19. Clones were read by immunoSEQ multiplex PCR, and TCRdb kept only the in-frame ones, dropping some. Altogether hundreds of thousands of clones are present, about 87% being singletons, with the ten largest covering roughly 12%. The sample was peripheral blood. Source of these receptors: a woman in her 50s with COVID-19, enrolled during active disease.

This rearrangement joins TRBV19 to TRBJ2-3; 7 bases align to TRBD2. V lost 7 bases and J lost 2; bases outside the gene matches: 9. This CDR3 contains 15 residues. CDR1 is LNHDA, CDR2 SQIVND, per germline (reference sequence). The CDR3 sequence is CASTPWAGVTDTQYF. CDR3 nucleotides: TGTGCCAGTACCCCCTGGGCGGGGGTCACAGATACGCAGTATTTT.

The J gene is TRBJ1-2, the V gene TRBV15; TRBD1 might be the D (6 bases). CDR1 is LNHNV, CDR2 YYDKDF, per germline (reference sequence). The V and J ends lost 0 bases and 2 bases respectively, with 7 bases between them. This CDR3 comprises 14 residues. The CDR3: CATSRDQGNYGYTF. The CDR3 nucleotides read TGTGCCACCAGCAGAGATCAGGGGAACTATGGCTACACCTTC.

The J gene is TRBJ2-6, the V gene TRBV25-1; D unresolved. CDR3 length equals 15 residues. Germline-derived CDR1 and CDR2 are MGHDK and SYGVNS. V gave up 4 bases and J gave up 0 bases, with 7 bases separating them. Here the CDR3 DNA reads TGTGCCAGCAGTGGGCAAGTCTCTGGGGCCAACGTCCTGACTTTC. This encodes CASSGQVSGANVLTF.

The V gene is TRBV19, the J gene TRBJ2-1; D remains unclear. Between the trimmed V and J ends, which lost 4 bases and 3 bases, there was a span of 10 bases. CDR3 length equals 14 residues. Germline V gene lookup returns CDR1 LNHDA and CDR2 SQIVND (reference sequence). The DNA of the CDR3 is TGTGCCAGTAGTAAGGTAACAGTCTACAATGAGCAGTTCTTC. Protein product: CASSKVTVYNEQFF.

CDR3 coding DNA: TGTGCCAGTAGGGACCTCACTCGGGGGGGGATTGAAGCTTTCTTT. Translated: CASRDLTRGGIEAFF. This chain uses TRBV19 with TRBJ1-1; weak D call: TRBD1 (5 bases). Looked up from germline, CDR1 is LNHDA and CDR2 is SQIVND (reference sequence). Trimming left V 6 bases short and J 7 bases short, with 21 bases between. The CDR3 extends over 15 amino acids.

CDR3 residues: CASSPIEGQSYNEQFF. The CDR3 nucleotides are TGTGCCAGCTCACCAATTGAGGGACAATCCTACAATGAGCAGTTCTTC. The chain employs TRBV18 and TRBJ2-1, with D possibly being TRBD1 (6 bases). Germline V lookup: CDR1 KGHSH, CDR2 LQKENI. CDR3 length equals 16 residues. Trimming pared 2 bases from V and 1 base from J, leaving 12 bases between.

The chain couples TRBV24-1 to TRBJ2-5; possible D gene TRBD2, 6 bases. Trimming removed 9 bases at V and 7 bases at J, with 11 bases between. CDR3 size: 11 residues. Germline-derived CDR1 and CDR2 are KGHDR and SFDVKD. CDR3 loop: CATDGGGTQYF. DNA for the CDR3: TGTGCCACCGACGGGGGAGGGACCCAGTACTTC.

The chain joins TRBV9 to TRBJ2-3, with 9 bases matching TRBD1. This CDR3 is built from 14 residues. Germline V gene sequence: CDR1 SGDLS, CDR2 YYNGEE. J gave up 5 bases and V 4 bases, and 5 bases lay outside the gene matches. The CDR3 coding sequence is TGTGCCAGCAGCCTCCCGGGACAGGGAGATACGCAGTATTTT. Translating it yields CASSLPGQGDTQYF. Drawing the rest from reference TRBV9 and TRBJ2-3, the complete variable domain is DSGVTQTPKHLITATGQRVTLRCSPRSGDLSVYWYQQSLDQGLQFLIQYYNGEERAKGNILERFSAQQFPDLHSELNLSSLELGDSALYFCASSLPGQGDTQYFGPGTRLTVL.

The chain employs TRBV19 and TRBJ1-3; tentatively, D is TRBD1 (6 bases). Germline assignment: CDR1 LNHDA and CDR2 SQIVND (reference sequence). V was cut by 8 bases and J by 0 bases, with 11 bases left in between. The CDR3 is 14 amino acids. The CDR3, as DNA: TGTGCCAGTGAGGACAGACCCTCTGGAAACACCATATATTTT. Its protein is CASEDRPSGNTIYF.

V and J are TRBV6-1 and TRBJ1-6; D might be TRBD1 (6 bases). From germline, CDR1 is MNHNS and CDR2 SASEGT. CDR3 size: 15 residues. The V gene lost 0 bases and the J gene lost 10 bases, with 13 bases spanning the gap. CDR3 sequence reads: CASSEAYRVGSPLHF. CDR3 nucleotide sequence: TGTGCCAGCAGTGAAGCCTACAGGGTTGGCTCACCCCTCCACTTT.